The clone carrying this T cell receptor beta chain was recorded at least ten times. Each CDR3 protein gets one entry after TCRdb re-called the 5' RACE reads with MiXCR. Altogether 98,000 or so distinct CDR3 sequences are present, about 12% being singletons, with the ten largest covering 3% to 3.5%. The data were obtained in a study of early T cells in non-severe SARS-CoV-2 infection. Germline trimming cut 4 bases from V and 6 bases from J; bases unmatched to any gene: 8. The CDR3 runs 15 residues. In germline, CDR1 is SEHNR, CDR2 FQNEAQ (reference sequence). The sample consisted of whole blood. The TCR originated in an adult who was a healthcare worker with PCR-confirmed SARS-CoV-2 infection or an uninfected control (not recorded which). The rearrangement links TRBV7-9 to TRBJ2-1, with 8 bases lining up with TRBD2. CDR3: CASSSTGGPTNEQFF. The DNA of the CDR3 is TGTGCCAGCAGCTCGACGGGAGGGCCGACCAATGAGCAGTTCTTC. Drawing the rest from reference TRBV7-9 and TRBJ2-1, the complete variable domain is DTGVSQNPRHKITKRGQNVTFRCDPISEHNRLYWYRQTLGQGPEFLTYFQNEAQLEKSRLLSDRFSAERPKGSFSTLEIQRTEQGDSAMYLCASSSTGGPTNEQFFGPGTRLTVL.